This T cell receptor beta chain was profiled in a study of T cell repertoires in cytomegalovirus infection. At the level of the study: Public signatures in TCR beta pointed to CMV infection and matching HLA type. Points from the study as a whole: Summed public TCR beta family frequency identified CMV carriers bearing the relevant HLA. Ex vivo responses were dominated by HLA-C-restricted CMV-specific TCR beta clonotypes.

Regarding this clonotype: The antigen is not known.

Trimming took off 3 bases at V and 7 bases at J, with 9 bases between the two ends. The CDR3 runs to 13 residues. Per germline, CDR1 SEHNR and CDR2 FQNEAQ (reference sequence). TCRdb fed the reads into MiXCR, producing one record per CDR3 protein. The sample has some 700,000 distinct CDR3 sequences; 35% are singletons. The TCR comes from a human donor in good health (CMV status not recorded). Some clones in this sample may be carry-over from other donors' samples. The rearrangement uses TRBV7-9 and TRBJ1-4; D uncertain. Material for sequencing was PBMCs. DNA of the CDR3: TGTGCCAGCAGCTTGAGGGTAGCTGAAAAACTGTTTTTT. It encodes CASSLRVAEKLFF.